These 20 T cell receptor beta chains originate from one sample sequenced in a study of CD8+ T cells in alopecia areata. Treatment in this sample: oral pan-JAK inhibitor, 5-10 mg twice daily. Extracted from the samples, RNA was reverse transcribed into cDNA to serve as the sequencing template. Generated by immunoSEQ multiplex PCR, the TCRdb table keeps only in-frame clones and is missing some. The sample holds roughly 110,000 clones; roughly 50% are singletons and the top ten take 12%. Here the sequenced sample was CD8+ T cells sorted from blood, taken at week 24, from a patient treated with tofacitinib. These receptors came from a human donor with alopecia areata.

This clone has only a few counts. The chain is built from TRBV7-9 and TRBJ1-6; weak D call: TRBD1 (6 bases). Germline loops: CDR1 SEHNR, CDR2 FQNEAQ (reference sequence). Between the trimmed V and J ends, which lost 5 bases and 13 bases, there was a span of 21 bases. The CDR3 consists of 15 residues. CDR3 DNA: TGTGCCAGCAGCAAAGGGGGGGACACCGTATGGCCCCTCCACTTT. This sequence encodes CASSKGGDTVWPLHF.

This clone came up a few times. The rearrangement uses TRBV4-1 and TRBJ1-5, with no clear D. The CDR3 totals 14 residues. V dropped 3 bases and J dropped 4 bases, with 10 bases sitting between them. Germline lookup yields CDR1 MGHRA and CDR2 YSYEKL. CDR3 in DNA: TGCGCCAGCAGCCAGCCAGAATTAAATCAGCCCCAGCATTTT. It codes for CASSQPELNQPQHF.

This clone appeared a few times. V and J are TRBV30 and TRBJ2-3; D might be TRBD2 (7 bases). CDR1 and CDR2 from the germline V gene are GTSNPN and SVGIG (reference sequence). V was shortened by 2 bases and J by 4 bases, with 13 bases between the two germline ends. This CDR3 has 14 amino acids. This CDR3 reads CAWSRRGRADTQYF. The CDR3 region has the DNA TGTGCCTGGAGTAGGCGGGGGCGTGCAGATACGCAGTATTTT. Supplemented by reference TRBV30 and TRBJ2-3, the full variable domain reads SQTIHQWPATLVQPVGSPLSLECTVEGTSNPNLYWYRQAAGRGLQLLFYSVGIGQISSEVPQNLSASRPQDRQFILSSKKLLLSDSGFYLCAWSRRGRADTQYFGPGTRLTVL.

This rearrangement joins TRBV6-6 to TRBJ1-5, with D tentatively TRBD1 (6 bases). The CDR3 runs 15 residues. Germline-derived CDR1 and CDR2 are MNHNY and SVGAGI (reference sequence). Trimming shortened V by 2 bases and J by 6 bases, and 14 bases separated the two germline ends. The DNA for the CDR3 is TGTGCCAGCAGTTACGGGTCGGGAGGGGGTCAGCCCCAGCATTTT. This sequence encodes CASSYGSGGGQPQHF.

V gene TRBV27 combines with J gene TRBJ1-5, with 7 bases identical to TRBD1. V trimming: 8 bases; J trimming: 3 bases; junction bases outside the gene matches: 4. Germline V gene lookup returns CDR1 MNHEY and CDR2 SMNVEV (reference sequence). This CDR3 has 13 amino acids. The CDR3 region is CASGEGANQPQHF. DNA of the CDR3: TGTGCCAGCGGAGAGGGGGCCAATCAGCCCCAGCATTTT.

This chain joins TRBV13 and TRBJ2-5; D may be TRBD1 (6 bases). The CDR3 has 16 amino acids. Germline lookup yields CDR1 PRHDT and CDR2 FYEKMQ (reference sequence). V lost 1 base and J 1 base, leaving 13 bases between the germline ends. The CDR3 region is CASSLAPTGIQETQYF. DNA for the CDR3: TGTGCCAGCAGCTTAGCCCCGACAGGAATCCAAGAGACCCAGTACTTC.

The chain employs TRBV29-1 and TRBJ2-7; 7 nucleotides agree with TRBD1. The CDR3 sequence is 13 residues long. Germline-derived CDR1 and CDR2 are SQVTM and ANQGSEA. Unmatched junction bases numbered 5, after V lost 3 bases and J lost 3 bases. The CDR3 region has the DNA TGCAGCGTTGAGCGGCAGGGGGACTACGAGCAGTACTTC. It encodes CSVERQGDYEQYF.

The rearrangement uses TRBV11-2 and TRBJ2-3; 8 bases match TRBD2. CDR3 size: 15 residues. Per the germline V gene, CDR1 is SGHAT and CDR2 is FQNNGV. The junction had 6 bases not matched to a gene; V was cut back by 2 bases and J by 5 bases. The CDR3 region has the DNA TGTGCCAGCAGCTTATTACGGGGGGGCATAGATACGCAGTATTTT. Translating it yields CASSLLRGGIDTQYF. Filled out from reference TRBV11-2 and TRBJ2-3, the complete variable domain reads EAGVAQSPRYKIIEKRQSVAFWCNPISGHATLYWYQQILGQGPKLLIQFQNNGVVDDSQLPKDRFSAERLKGVDSTLKIQPAKLEDSAVYLCASSLLRGGIDTQYFGPGTRLTVL.

This chain uses TRBV29-1 with TRBJ2-1; a possible D gene is TRBD2 (7 bases). Deletions cut 7 bases from V and 8 bases from J, with 18 bases between. This CDR3 spans 13 amino acids. CDR1 is SQVTM, CDR2 ANQGSEA, per germline. Here the CDR3 reads CSALDGGADEQFF. The CDR3 DNA reads as TGCAGCGCCCTCGATGGGGGGGCGGATGAGCAGTTCTTC.

This clone showed up just a few times. This chain links TRBV18 with TRBJ2-7, with no clear D. This CDR3 has 14 amino acids. The germline V gene has CDR1 KGHSH and CDR2 LQKENI. Trimming stripped 3 bases from V and 2 bases from J, with 11 bases between. CDR3 protein: CASSPDPGAYEQYF. CDR3 nucleotide sequence: TGTGCCAGCTCACCCGACCCCGGTGCCTACGAGCAGTACTTC.

The chain recombines TRBV5-6 with TRBJ2-7, with D tentatively TRBD1 (6 bases). The V and J ends lost 0 bases and 4 bases respectively, with 8 bases between them. The CDR3 contains 13 residues. Germline-derived CDR1 and CDR2 are SGHDT and YYEEEE. The CDR3 region is CASSLVGQYEQYF. For the CDR3, the DNA is TGTGCCAGCAGCTTGGTCGGACAGTACGAGCAGTACTTC.

This clone came up once. The rearrangement joins TRBV27 to TRBJ1-5, with 8 nucleotides matching TRBD1. There are 16 residues in the CDR3. The V gene end was trimmed by 3 bases and the J gene end by 6 bases; junction bases not matched to a gene: 10. CDR1 and CDR2 (germline): MNHEY, SMNVEV (reference sequence). CDR3 DNA sequence: TGTGCCAGCAGTTTGGCCCCGACAGGGGTAGGTCAGCCCCAGCATTTT. Translating gives CASSLAPTGVGQPQHF.

The CDR3 sequence is CASSQDAPSAGHNEQFF. CDR3 DNA: TGCGCCAGCAGCCAAGATGCCCCTAGCGCCGGTCACAATGAGCAGTTCTTC. The chain uses TRBV4-3 and TRBJ2-1; TRBD2 is a possible D gene (6 bases). Germline lookup yields CDR1 LGHNA and CDR2 YSLEER. The CDR3 loop spans 17 amino acids. The V gene lost 0 bases and the J gene lost 5 bases, with 17 bases spanning the gap.

This clone was recorded a few times. The rearrangement links TRBV6-6 to TRBJ1-5; D not certain. Trimming left V 4 bases short and J 3 bases short, with 7 bases between. Germline-derived CDR1 and CDR2 are MNHNY and SVGAGI (reference sequence). The CDR3 covers 13 residues. This CDR3 is CASSSPINQPQHF. Written as DNA, the CDR3 is TGTGCCAGCAGTTCCCCTATCAATCAGCCCCAGCATTTT.

The chain is built from TRBV5-4 and TRBJ2-2; 7 bases line up with TRBD2. Germline V gives CDR1 SGHNT, CDR2 YYREEE (reference sequence). CDR3 size: 15 residues. The V segment lost 2 bases and the J segment 1 base; nucleotides outside the gene matches: 2. The CDR3: CASSFGGGNTGELFF. CDR3 nucleotide sequence: TGTGCCAGCAGCTTTGGCGGGGGGAACACCGGGGAGCTGTTTTTT.

This chain links TRBV7-2 with TRBJ2-7; D ambiguous. Trimming shortened V by 4 bases and J by 6 bases, and 13 bases separated the two germline ends. Per germline, CDR1 SGHTA and CDR2 FQGNSA. The CDR3 is 13 amino acids. The CDR3 region has the DNA TGTGCCAGCAGCTCAGGATTCTCTCGCGAGCAGTACTTC. Its protein is CASSSGFSREQYF.

The rearrangement links TRBV6-6 to TRBJ2-7; the D gene is possibly TRBD1 (7 bases). Germline-derived CDR1 and CDR2 are MNHNY and SVGAGI (reference sequence). The CDR3 runs 13 residues. Trimming shortened V by 6 bases and J by 7 bases, and 16 bases separated the two germline ends. The CDR3 DNA reads as TGTGCCAGCAGGACAGGGACTCAGTGGGAGCAGTACTTC. It yields the protein CASRTGTQWEQYF.

The chain carries TRBV27 and TRBJ2-5, with 7 bases fitting TRBD2. V lost 10 bases to trimming and J lost 3 bases; unmatched junction nucleotides: 8. The CDR3 length is 13 residues. Looked up from germline, CDR1 is MNHEY and CDR2 is SMNVEV (reference sequence). CDR3 sequence reads: CAIRGGREETQYF. The CDR3 DNA reads TGTGCCATCCGGGGAGGGCGGGAAGAGACCCAGTACTTC.

The chain links TRBV6-5 to TRBJ2-7; D is ambiguous. This CDR3 is 13 amino acids long. The V gene's germline CDR1 is MNHEY and CDR2 SVGAGI. Trimming took 6 bases from V and 2 from J, leaving 11 bases between them. The CDR3 here is CASSPQEAYEQYF. Written as DNA, the CDR3 is TGTGCCAGCAGCCCTCAGGAAGCCTACGAGCAGTACTTC.

In its sample, this clone was seen once. The J gene is TRBJ2-1, the V gene TRBV5-1, with D maybe TRBD2 (6 bases). Germline CDR1 SGHRS, CDR2 YFSETQ. CDR3 size: 15 residues. V was trimmed by 4 bases and J by 3 bases, leaving 14 bases between them. CDR3 in DNA: TGCGCCAGCAGCCGCGGGGCAGACCGCTACAATGAGCAGTTCTTC. Translation gives CASSRGADRYNEQFF.